The 13 T cell receptor beta chains presented below share a single source sample, sequenced in a study of T cells in Graves' hyperthyroidism and ophthalmopathy. Amplification of TCR beta CDR3 regions used RNA as the template. The TCR CDR3 was amplified in a first-round RT-PCR using the HTBI primer set. A single record per CDR3 protein comes from TCRdb applying MiXCR to the multiplex PCR reads. The table includes roughly 380,000 distinct CDR3 sequences, roughly 14% detected once. Sequencing input: blood. The receptors were gathered from a woman aged 60-75 years with Graves' hyperthyroidism.

The V gene is TRBV6-1, the J gene TRBJ1-6, with 7 bases identical to TRBD1. Germline CDR1 is MNHNS and CDR2 is SASEGT. The CDR3 covers 13 residues. J gave up 5 bases and V 6 bases, and 1 base lay outside the gene matches. This CDR3 reads CASRGQNNSPLHF. CDR3 bases: TGTGCCAGCAGGGGACAGAATAATTCACCCCTCCACTTT.

This clonotype was found many times. This sequence joins TRBV7-9 and TRBJ2-5, with TRBD2 matching 12 bases. The V and J ends lost 3 bases and 4 bases, in that order; junction bases with no gene match: 6. The CDR3 is 16 residues long. Germline V lookup: CDR1 SEHNR, CDR2 FQNEAQ (reference sequence). The CDR3 loop is CASSFPPGLAGETQYF. The DNA for the CDR3 is TGTGCCAGCAGCTTCCCCCCGGGACTAGCGGGAGAGACCCAGTACTTC.

This clonotype has at least ten counts. The rearrangement links TRBV20-1 to TRBJ1-5; D ambiguous. CDR1 DFQATT and CDR2 SNEGSKA come from the germline V gene (reference sequence). The CDR3 spans 13 residues. Between the trimmed V and J ends, which lost 1 base and 3 bases, there was a span of 7 bases. The CDR3 is CSARGPFNQPQHF. CDR3 nucleotide sequence: TGCAGTGCTAGAGGGCCATTCAATCAGCCCCAGCATTTT.

This clonotype was recorded at least ten times. V usage is TRBV28 and J usage is TRBJ1-5, with a tentative D call TRBD1 (5 bases). With 3 bases removed from V and 2 bases from J, the gap between germline ends came to 20 bases. This CDR3 has 18 amino acids. Germline lookup yields CDR1 MDHEN and CDR2 SYDVKM. The CDR3 protein is CASSLTFGGDVGNQPQHF. CDR3 DNA: TGTGCCAGCAGTTTGACGTTTGGTGGGGACGTTGGCAATCAGCCCCAGCATTTT.

The chain combines TRBV20-1 with TRBJ2-5; 10 bases agree with TRBD2. The CDR3 length is 16 residues. Looked up from germline, CDR1 is DFQATT and CDR2 is SNEGSKA (reference sequence). V shed 4 bases, J shed 4 bases, and the junction held 12 bases outside the gene matches. CDR3 sequence (DNA): TGCAGTGCTATTGGGCTAGCGGGAGAGGAGGGAGAGACCCAGTACTTC. Protein sequence: CSAIGLAGEEGETQYF.

This clonotype was counted between two and nine times. The CDR3 bases are TGTGCCAGCAGCCAGTGGGACTACTCCTACGAGCAGTACTTC. It codes for CASSQWDYSYEQYF. The V call is TRBV3-1, the J call TRBJ2-7; 7 nucleotides line up with TRBD2. The germline gives CDR1 LGHDT, CDR2 YNNKEL (reference sequence). The CDR3 is made up of 14 amino acids. V shed 3 bases, J shed 0 bases, and the junction held 2 bases outside the gene matches.

This clonotype was seen many times. The chain combines TRBV11-2 with TRBJ2-3; 11 nucleotides match TRBD2. CDR1 is SGHAT, CDR2 FQNNGV, per germline. The CDR3 loop spans 15 amino acids. V lost 5 bases and J lost 6; bases outside the gene matches: 7. The chain's CDR3 is CASSALAGGGDTQYF. Here the CDR3 DNA reads TGTGCCAGCAGCGCCCTAGCGGGAGGAGGGGATACGCAGTATTTT.

In this sample, this clonotype turned up a few times. The chain couples TRBV6-5 to TRBJ2-3; D gene unclear. The CDR3 has 15 amino acids. V was cut by 0 bases and J by 11 bases, with 18 bases left in between. The germline gives CDR1 MNHEY, CDR2 SVGAGI. The CDR3 coding sequence is TGTGCCAGCAGTTACTCGGGGATAGGGAAGGTGGTGCAGTATTTT. The encoded protein is CASSYSGIGKVVQYF.

The chain employs TRBV19 and TRBJ2-2, with 15 bases lining up with TRBD2. The CDR3 totals 18 residues. The germline CDR1 and CDR2 sequences are LNHDA and SQIVND (reference sequence). Trimming removed 4 bases from V and 1 base from J; junction bases left unmatched: 4. For the CDR3, the DNA is TGTGCCAGTAGTAAAGGACTAGCGGGAGGGATGAACACCGGGGAGCTGTTTTTT. Translating gives CASSKGLAGGMNTGELFF.

This chain uses TRBV20-1 with TRBJ2-7; D is ambiguous. Germline CDR1 is DFQATT and CDR2 is SNEGSKA (reference sequence). CDR3 size: 12 residues. V lost 4 bases, J lost 2 bases, and 9 bases lay in between. CDR3 sequence: CSANLNTYEQYF. The CDR3 region has the DNA TGCAGTGCTAACTTAAACACCTACGAGCAGTACTTC.

The chain recombines TRBV5-4 with TRBJ2-3; a weak D match, TRBD1 (6 bases). The CDR3 runs 15 residues. The V end was cut by 5 bases, the J end by 0 bases, with 13 bases between. CDR1 is SGHNT and CDR2 is YYREEE in the germline V gene (reference sequence). This CDR3 is CASSTRTVSTDTQYF. In DNA form, the CDR3 reads TGTGCCAGCAGTACCAGGACAGTTAGCACAGATACGCAGTATTTT.

The chain has TRBV19 and TRBJ2-3, with D possibly being TRBD1 or TRBD2 (5 bases each). This CDR3 comprises 13 residues. CDR1 is LNHDA and CDR2 is SQIVND in the germline V gene (reference sequence). The V end was cut by 5 bases, the J end by 6 bases, with 12 bases between. CDR3 nucleotides: TGTGCCAGTAGTGGGGACCTGCGGGATACGCAGTATTTT. Residues: CASSGDLRDTQYF.

This clonotype was counted many times. The V gene is TRBV7-9, the J gene TRBJ1-1; a weak D match, TRBD1 (5 bases). V was trimmed by 8 bases and J by 6 bases, leaving 13 bases between them. Germline V gene lookup returns CDR1 SEHNR and CDR2 FQNEAQ (reference sequence). The CDR3 sequence is 12 residues long. Written as DNA, the CDR3 is TGTGCCAGCGGCGGGGGATATGCTGAAGCTTTCTTT. The encoded protein is CASGGGYAEAFF.